This section outlines one T cell receptor beta chain sequence together with its context. What it recognizes is unknown. This record comes from a study of cytomegalovirus exposure and HLA in healthy donors. General observations from the study: In vitro data verified three CMV-associated chains as specific for CMV antigens.

The protocol was immunoSEQ multiplex PCR, while the TCRdb copy is restricted to in-frame clones and leaves out a portion. The sample carries fewer than 200,000 clones, about nine tenths recorded once. The V end was cut by 0 bases, the J end by 7 bases, with 17 bases between. The V gene's germline CDR1 is SGDLS and CDR2 YYNGEE. This CDR3 region has 15 residues. J is TRBJ2-7 and V is TRBV9; the D gene is possibly TRBD2 (6 bases). Sequencing was carried out using PBMCs. The receptor comes from a man younger than 35 in good health and CMV-seropositive. In DNA, the CDR3 is TGTGCCAGCAGCGTAGGAGGGTCTTCGGCGGGAGAGCAGTACTTC. This sequence encodes CASSVGGSSAGEQYF.